This T cell receptor (beta chain) was found in a study of T cell responses to AZD1222 COVID-19 vaccine. In the study overall: Analysis merged second doses at about 4 or about 12 weeks.

The data were produced by immunoSEQ multiplex PCR, yet TCRdb's version contains in-frame clones alone and is incomplete. The data show roughly 120,000 clones, around 85% seen once. The CDR3 covers 15 residues. The germline CDR1 and CDR2 sequences are SGDLS and YYNGEE. Trimming removed 8 bases at V and 3 bases at J, with 20 bases between. General study points: Females made up more of the donors, who were largely white British, and clonal diversity may have come out too low.

As for this clone: The antigen is undetermined.

This sequence was found in an adult in good health. The chain employs TRBV9 and TRBJ1-2; D is uncertain. Sequenced material: peripheral blood, taken on day 0 of AZD1222 vaccination. The CDR3 DNA reads as TGTGCCAGTCGCCCCGGTGCATTTAGTGACTATGGCTACACCTTC. This sequence encodes CASRPGAFSDYGYTF. The entire variable domain, with the rest obtained from reference TRBV9 and TRBJ1-2, is as follows: DSGVTQTPKHLITATGQRVTLRCSPRSGDLSVYWYQQSLDQGLQFLIQYYNGEERAKGNILERFSAQQFPDLHSELNLSSLELGDSALYFCASRPGAFSDYGYTFGSGTRLTVV.